This T cell receptor (beta chain) was sequenced for a study of siplizumab effects on memory and regulatory T cells. Here immunoSEQ multiplex PCR was the method, and the copy in TCRdb shows in-frame clones only, minus some. The sample has around 83,000 clones, 85% to 90% seen once. In the case of this clone: What it binds is unknown.

General study findings and limits: Proliferating Tregs' suppressive function in siplizumab cultures went unconfirmed.

Germline V gene sequence: CDR1 SGHDT, CDR2 YYEEEE. This CDR3 has 17 amino acids. V lost 0 bases and J lost 2; bases outside the gene matches: 7. This chain joins TRBV5-6 and TRBJ2-1, with 8 positions matching TRBD2. This clonotype was sampled from a human donor in good health. Specimen: CD4+ T cells sorted from blood. The CDR3 sequence is CASSLGLAGSAYNEQFF. CDR3 nucleotide sequence: TGTGCCAGCAGCTTGGGGTTAGCGGGATCGGCCTACAATGAGCAGTTCTTC.